This TCR beta chain was recovered during a study of vaccination and CD4 T cells after COVID-19. The wider study: Convalescent patients gave post-COVID blood a median around 91 days post-diagnosis, range 35 to 161.

A word on this clonotype: Its antigen is unknown.

Via MiXCR, TCRdb re-called the PCR reads, giving one row per CDR3 protein. The sample carries around 20,000 distinct CDR3 sequences, just over 60% recorded once. The CDR3 totals 14 residues. Germline-derived CDR1 and CDR2 are MRHNA and SNTAGT. Trimming left V 4 bases short and J 5 bases short, with 11 bases between. Study results and caveats: Only after vaccination were a median approximately 86% of convalescents' reactive clones seen. SARS-CoV-2-reactive clonotype medians increased from around 20 to 38, not significantly.

The V and J genes are TRBV6-4 and TRBJ2-2, with a possible D match to TRBD1 (5 bases). Sample: CD4+ T cells from blood, taken after SARS-CoV-2 vaccination. This sequence was found in a human donor who had recovered from COVID-19. The CDR3 nucleotides read TGTGCCAGCAGTGGAACCCCAGGGACCGGGGAGCTGTTTTTT. This encodes CASSGTPGTGELFF.